This T cell receptor beta chain emerged from a study of tumor and adjacent non-tumor tissue in lung cancer. Study overall: Histology: under 15 adenocarcinoma, a couple of squamous cell carcinoma, 1 small cell lung cancer. Study conclusions and caveats: Patients with more diverse tumor TCRs had worse survival. Tumor tissue had significantly higher TCR diversity than normal lung.

For this clonotype: Its antigen remains unidentified. The junction and the germline gene differ at one end; a read error may be behind it.

A modified ARM-PCR protocol with three rounds of nested PCR amplified TCRbeta. TCRdb independently ran MiXCR on the multiplex PCR reads; one entry per CDR3 protein. The table records about 100,000 distinct CDR3 sequences, about 60% of them present only once. This CDR3 spans 14 amino acids. Germline V gene lookup returns CDR1 SGHAT and CDR2 FQNNGV. The template was RNA from unsorted bulk tissue. Distant lung tissue was collected more than 3 cm away from the tumor edge. Chemotherapy-naive patients with new lung cancer underwent thoracic surgery in China, August–November 2014. The receptor was isolated from a man younger than 40 with non-small cell lung cancer. The sample comprised distant non-tumor lung tissue. The rearrangement links TRBV11-2 to TRBJ2-5; the match to TRBD1 covers 7 bases. Here the CDR3 DNA reads TGTACCAGCAGCTTAGGCAGGGGGTACGAGACCCAGTACTTC. Translation gives CTSSLGRGYETQYF.